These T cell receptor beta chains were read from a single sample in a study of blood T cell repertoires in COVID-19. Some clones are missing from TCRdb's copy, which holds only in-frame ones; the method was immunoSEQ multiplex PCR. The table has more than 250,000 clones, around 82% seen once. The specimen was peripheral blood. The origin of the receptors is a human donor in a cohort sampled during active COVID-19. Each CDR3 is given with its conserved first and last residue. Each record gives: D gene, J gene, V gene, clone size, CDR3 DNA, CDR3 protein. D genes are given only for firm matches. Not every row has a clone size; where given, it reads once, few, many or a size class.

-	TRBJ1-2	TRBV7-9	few	TGTGCCAGCAGTCTAGCGAACGAGGGAGGGACCTTC	CASSLANEGGTF
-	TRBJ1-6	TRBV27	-	TGTGCCAGCAGTTTACGCCCCGGGAGGGAATCACCCCTCCACTTT	CASSLRPGRESPLHF
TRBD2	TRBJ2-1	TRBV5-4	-	TGTGCCAGCAGCTTGGGCTCCGGGGGGGGAGATGAGCAGTTCTTC	CASSLGSGGGDEQFF
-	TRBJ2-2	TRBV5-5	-	TGTGCCAGCAGCCGGTTAGCCGGTTGGAGCACCGGGGAGCTGTTTTTT	CASSRLAGWSTGELFF
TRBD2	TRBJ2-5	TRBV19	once	TGTGCCAGTAGTATCCTAGCGGGAGGGAAGGAGACCCAGTACTTC	CASSILAGGKETQYF
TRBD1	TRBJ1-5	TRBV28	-	TGTGCCAGCAGACCGACAGGGGGCAGCAATCAGCCCCAGCATTTT	CASRPTGGSNQPQHF
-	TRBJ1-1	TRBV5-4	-	TGTGCCAGCAGCCCTACCTACGGGTTCGAGAAAGCTTTCTTT	CASSPTYGFEKAFF
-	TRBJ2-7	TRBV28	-	TGTGCCAGCAGTTTCTCGGACAGACCCATATACAGTGAGTACTTC	CASSFSDRPIYSEYF
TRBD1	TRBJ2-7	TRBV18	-	TGTGCCAGCTCACCAGGGACAGGATCCTACGAGCAGTACTTC	CASSPGTGSYEQYF
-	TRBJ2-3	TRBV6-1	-	TGTGCCAGCAGTGATTCCCAGGGGCGCGGGCTCGCTACAGATACGCAGTATTTT	CASSDSQGRGLATDTQYF
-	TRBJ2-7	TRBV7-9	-	TGTGCCAGCAGCTTAGGTATCCCGTCGGGCGAGCAGTACTTC	CASSLGIPSGEQYF
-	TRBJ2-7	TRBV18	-	TGTGCCAGCTCACCACGGCAGGGGACCGAGCAGTACTTC	CASSPRQGTEQYF
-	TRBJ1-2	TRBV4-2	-	TGTGCCAGCAGCCAAGATTCAGGCAGGGACTATGGCTACACCTTC	CASSQDSGRDYGYTF
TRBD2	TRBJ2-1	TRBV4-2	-	TGTGCCAGCAGCCAAGATGGAAGCGGGAGGGCCGATTCCTACAATGAGCAGTTCTTC	CASSQDGSGRADSYNEQFF
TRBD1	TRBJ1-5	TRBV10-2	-	TGCGCCAGCAGTGCCCTAACAGGGGGCGAGAATCAGCCCCAGCATTTT	CASSALTGGENQPQHF
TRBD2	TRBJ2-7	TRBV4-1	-	TGCGCCAGCAGCCAAAGAGAAGCGGGAGGGTCCTACGAGCAGTACTTC	CASSQREAGGSYEQYF
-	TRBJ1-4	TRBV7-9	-	TGTGCCAGCAGCTCAGCCGGGTCGGGGAGGGCTAATGAAAAACTGTTTTTT	CASSSAGSGRANEKLFF
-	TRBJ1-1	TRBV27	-	TGTGCCAGCAGTTTATCATATGGAAGGGGTGAAGCTTTCTTT	CASSLSYGRGEAFF